This TCR beta chain appears in the sequencing data of a study of T cell responses to AZD1222 COVID-19 vaccine. General study findings and limits: Across the whole spike, CD4 TCRs peaked at regions 160-218 and 743-854.

The germline gives CDR1 SGHAT, CDR2 FQNNGV. The CDR3 runs to 17 residues. Trimming cost V 5 bases and J 1 base, with 20 bases left between them. Doses given second, at about 4 or about 12 weeks, were pooled. Comment on this clone: Its antigen is not identified.

Libraries were prepared by immunoSEQ multiplex PCR; TCRdb keeps only in-frame clonotypes and omits some of them. The data contain fewer than 150,000 clones, 89% of them singletons. The source material was peripheral blood, sampled 28 days after the second AZD1222 dose. The TCR originated in an adult who received the AZD1222 COVID-19 vaccine. The J gene is TRBJ1-1, the V gene TRBV11-2; D is perhaps TRBD1 (5 bases). CDR3 sequence reads: CASSPSGAHGPNTEAFF. The CDR3 nucleotides are TGTGCCAGCAGCCCTAGCGGGGCGCACGGTCCGAACACTGAAGCTTTCTTT. Full variable domain (outside the CDR3, taken from reference TRBV11-2 and TRBJ1-1): EAGVAQSPRYKIIEKRQSVAFWCNPISGHATLYWYQQILGQGPKLLIQFQNNGVVDDSQLPKDRFSAERLKGVDSTLKIQPAKLEDSAVYLCASSPSGAHGPNTEAFFGQGTRLTVV.